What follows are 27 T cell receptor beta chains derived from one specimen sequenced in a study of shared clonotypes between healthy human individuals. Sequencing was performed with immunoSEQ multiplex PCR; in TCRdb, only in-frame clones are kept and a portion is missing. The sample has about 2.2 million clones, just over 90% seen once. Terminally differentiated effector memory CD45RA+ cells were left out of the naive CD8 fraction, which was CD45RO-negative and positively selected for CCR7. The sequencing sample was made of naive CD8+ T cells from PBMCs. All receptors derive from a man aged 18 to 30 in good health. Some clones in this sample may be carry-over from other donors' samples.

CDR3 in DNA: TGTGCCAGCAGTTTATTCGGGAGTGAGCAGTTCTTC. This codes for CASSLFGSEQFF. The chain uses TRBV27 and TRBJ2-1; perhaps TRBD2 as D (6 bases). The V and J ends lost 1 base and 9 bases respectively, with 7 bases between them. The CDR3 loop spans 12 amino acids. The germline gives CDR1 MNHEY, CDR2 SMNVEV (reference sequence).

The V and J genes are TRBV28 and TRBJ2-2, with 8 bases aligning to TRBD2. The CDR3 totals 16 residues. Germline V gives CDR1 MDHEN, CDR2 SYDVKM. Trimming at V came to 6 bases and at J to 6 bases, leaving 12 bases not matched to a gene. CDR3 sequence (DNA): TGTGCCAGCAGCCCGTGGCGGGAGGTGGGCCCCGGGGAGCTGTTTTTT. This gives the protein CASSPWREVGPGELFF.

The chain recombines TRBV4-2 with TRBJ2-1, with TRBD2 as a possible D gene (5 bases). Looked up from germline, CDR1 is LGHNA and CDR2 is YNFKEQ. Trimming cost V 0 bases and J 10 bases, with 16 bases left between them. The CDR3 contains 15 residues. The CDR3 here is CASSQDKRGSDEQFF. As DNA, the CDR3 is TGTGCCAGCAGCCAAGATAAGAGAGGGAGTGACGAGCAGTTCTTC.

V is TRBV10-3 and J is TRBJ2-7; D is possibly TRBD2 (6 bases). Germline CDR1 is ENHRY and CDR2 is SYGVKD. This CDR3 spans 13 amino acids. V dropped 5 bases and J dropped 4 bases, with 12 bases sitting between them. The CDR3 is CAISFGTAYEQYF. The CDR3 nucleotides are TGTGCCATCAGTTTCGGGACTGCATACGAGCAGTACTTC.

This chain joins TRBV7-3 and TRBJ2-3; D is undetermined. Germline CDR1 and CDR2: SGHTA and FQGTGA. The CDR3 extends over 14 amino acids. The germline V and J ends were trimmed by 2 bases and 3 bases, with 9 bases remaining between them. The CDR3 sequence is CASSLGVATDTQYF. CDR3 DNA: TGTGCCAGCAGCTTAGGTGTAGCAACAGATACGCAGTATTTT.

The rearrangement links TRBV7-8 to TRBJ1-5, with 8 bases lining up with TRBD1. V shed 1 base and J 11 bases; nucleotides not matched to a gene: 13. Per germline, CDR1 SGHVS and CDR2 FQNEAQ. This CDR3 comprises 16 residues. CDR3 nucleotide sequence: TGTGCCAGCAGCTTAGGGGGGACAGGCCTTATTTGGTCCCAGCATTTT. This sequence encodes CASSLGGTGLIWSQHF.

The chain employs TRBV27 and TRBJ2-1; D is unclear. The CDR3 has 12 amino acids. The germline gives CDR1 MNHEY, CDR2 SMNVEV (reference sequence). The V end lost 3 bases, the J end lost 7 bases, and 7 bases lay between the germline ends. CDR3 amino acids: CASSFRSNEQFF. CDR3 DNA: TGTGCCAGCAGTTTCCGGTCAAATGAGCAGTTCTTC.

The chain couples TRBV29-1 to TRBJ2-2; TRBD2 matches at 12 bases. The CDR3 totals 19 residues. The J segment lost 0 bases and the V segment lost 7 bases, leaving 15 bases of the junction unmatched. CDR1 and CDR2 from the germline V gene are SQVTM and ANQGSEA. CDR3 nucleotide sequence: TGCAGCGCCCTCACTAGCGGGAGGACCCGAGGGGCGAACACCGGGGAGCTGTTTTTT. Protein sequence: CSALTSGRTRGANTGELFF.

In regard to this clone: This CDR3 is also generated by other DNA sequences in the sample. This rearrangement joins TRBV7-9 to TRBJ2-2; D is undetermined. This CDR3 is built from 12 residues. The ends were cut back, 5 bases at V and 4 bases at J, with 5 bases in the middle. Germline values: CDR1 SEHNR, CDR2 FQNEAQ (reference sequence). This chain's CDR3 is CASSPSTGELFF. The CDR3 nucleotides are TGTGCCAGCAGCCCTAGCACCGGGGAGCTGTTTTTT.

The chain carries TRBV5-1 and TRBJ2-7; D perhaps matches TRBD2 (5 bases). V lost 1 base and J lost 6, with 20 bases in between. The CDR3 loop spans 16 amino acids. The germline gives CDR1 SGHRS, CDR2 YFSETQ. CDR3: CASSLSSRTGWSEQYF. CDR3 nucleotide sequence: TGCGCCAGCAGCTTGTCTTCAAGGACGGGATGGTCCGAGCAGTACTTC.

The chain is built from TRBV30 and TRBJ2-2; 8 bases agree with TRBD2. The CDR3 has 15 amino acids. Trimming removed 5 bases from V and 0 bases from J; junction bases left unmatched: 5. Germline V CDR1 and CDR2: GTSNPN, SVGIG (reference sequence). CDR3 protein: CAWDVAGSNTGELFF. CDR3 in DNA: TGTGCCTGGGATGTAGCGGGATCGAACACCGGGGAGCTGTTTTTT. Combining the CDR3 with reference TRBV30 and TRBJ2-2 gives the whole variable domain SQTIHQWPATLVQPVGSPLSLECTVEGTSNPNLYWYRQAAGRGLQLLFYSVGIGQISSEVPQNLSASRPQDRQFILSSKKLLLSDSGFYLCAWDVAGSNTGELFFGEGSRLTVL.

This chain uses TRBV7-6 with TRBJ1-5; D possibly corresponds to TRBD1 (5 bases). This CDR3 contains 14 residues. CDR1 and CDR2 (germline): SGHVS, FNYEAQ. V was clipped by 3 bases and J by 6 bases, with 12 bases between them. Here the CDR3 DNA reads TGTGCCAGCAGCTTGGAGCCAGGGAGTCAGCCCCAGCATTTT. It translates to CASSLEPGSQPQHF.

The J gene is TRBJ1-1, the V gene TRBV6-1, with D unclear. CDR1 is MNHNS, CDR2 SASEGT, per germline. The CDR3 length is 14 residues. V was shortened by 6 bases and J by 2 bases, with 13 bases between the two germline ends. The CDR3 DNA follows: TGTGCCAGCAGGGCCTGGACGGAAAACACTGAAGCTTTCTTT. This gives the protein CASRAWTENTEAFF.

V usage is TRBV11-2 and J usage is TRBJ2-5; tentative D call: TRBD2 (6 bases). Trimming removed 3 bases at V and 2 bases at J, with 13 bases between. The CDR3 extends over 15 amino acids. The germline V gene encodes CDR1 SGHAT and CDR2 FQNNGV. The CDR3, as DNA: TGTGCCAGCAGCTTCGGGGGACGGGTACAAGAGACCCAGTACTTC. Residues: CASSFGGRVQETQYF.

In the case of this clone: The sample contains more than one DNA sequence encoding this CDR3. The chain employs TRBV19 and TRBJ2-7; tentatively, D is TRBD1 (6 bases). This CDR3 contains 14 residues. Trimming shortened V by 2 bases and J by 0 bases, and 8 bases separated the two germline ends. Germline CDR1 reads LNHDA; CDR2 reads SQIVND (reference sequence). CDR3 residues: CASSITGSSYEQYF. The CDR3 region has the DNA TGTGCCAGTAGTATAACAGGGAGCTCCTACGAGCAGTACTTC.

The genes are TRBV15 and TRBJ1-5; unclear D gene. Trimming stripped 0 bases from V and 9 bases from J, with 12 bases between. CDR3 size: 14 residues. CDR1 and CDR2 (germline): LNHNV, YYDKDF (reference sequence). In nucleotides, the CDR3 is TGTGCCACCAGCAGAGATCGGGGTCTCGGGCCCCAGCATTTT. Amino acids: CATSRDRGLGPQHF.

The CDR3 loop reads CASTRDSLAKNIQYF. The CDR3 DNA follows: TGTGCCAGTACCCGGGACAGTCTAGCCAAAAACATTCAGTACTTC. The genes are TRBV19 and TRBJ2-4; 7 nucleotides line up with TRBD1. CDR3 length: 15 amino acids. Germline-derived CDR1 and CDR2 are LNHDA and SQIVND (reference sequence). Losses at the gene ends were 7 bases for V and 0 bases for J; bases not matched to a gene: 6.

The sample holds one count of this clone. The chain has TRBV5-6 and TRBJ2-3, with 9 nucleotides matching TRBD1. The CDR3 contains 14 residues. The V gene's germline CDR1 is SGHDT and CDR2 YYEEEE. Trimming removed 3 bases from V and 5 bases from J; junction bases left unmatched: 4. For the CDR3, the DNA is TGTGCCAGCAGCTGGGGGACAGGGCGAGATACGCAGTATTTT. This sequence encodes CASSWGTGRDTQYF.

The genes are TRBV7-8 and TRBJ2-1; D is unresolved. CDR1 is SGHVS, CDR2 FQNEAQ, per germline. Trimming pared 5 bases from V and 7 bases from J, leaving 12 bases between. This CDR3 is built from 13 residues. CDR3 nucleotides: TGTGCCAGCAGCCCCCCCTTAAGAAATGAGCAGTTCTTC. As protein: CASSPPLRNEQFF. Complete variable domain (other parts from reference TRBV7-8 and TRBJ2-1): GAGVSQSPRYKVAKRGQDVALRCDPISGHVSLFWYQQALGQGPEFLTYFQNEAQLDKSGLPSDRFFAERPEGSVSTLKIQRTQQEDSAVYLCASSPPLRNEQFFGPGTRLTVL.

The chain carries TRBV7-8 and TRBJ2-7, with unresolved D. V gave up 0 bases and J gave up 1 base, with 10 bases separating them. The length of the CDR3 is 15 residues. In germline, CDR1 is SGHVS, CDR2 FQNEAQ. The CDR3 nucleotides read TGTGCCAGCAGCTTAGCGCTAACAGTATCCTACGAGCAGTACTTC. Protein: CASSLALTVSYEQYF.

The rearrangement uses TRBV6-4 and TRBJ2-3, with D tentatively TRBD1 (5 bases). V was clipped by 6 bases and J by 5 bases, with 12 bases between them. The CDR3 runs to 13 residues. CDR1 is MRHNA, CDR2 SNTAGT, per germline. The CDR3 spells CASSPKTEDTQYF. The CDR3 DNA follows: TGTGCCAGCAGCCCTAAGACAGAAGATACGCAGTATTTT.

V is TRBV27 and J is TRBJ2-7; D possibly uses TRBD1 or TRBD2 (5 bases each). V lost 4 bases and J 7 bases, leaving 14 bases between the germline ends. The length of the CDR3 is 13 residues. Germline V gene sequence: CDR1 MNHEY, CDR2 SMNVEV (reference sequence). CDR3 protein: CASSYSPGQEQYF. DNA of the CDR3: TGTGCCAGCAGTTATTCCCCGGGGCAGGAGCAGTACTTC.

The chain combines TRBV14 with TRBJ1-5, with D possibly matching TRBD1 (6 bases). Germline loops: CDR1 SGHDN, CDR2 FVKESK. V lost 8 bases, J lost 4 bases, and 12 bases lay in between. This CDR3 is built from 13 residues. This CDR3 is CASSGAGNQPQHF. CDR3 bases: TGTGCCAGCTCGGGGGCCGGAAATCAGCCCCAGCATTTT.

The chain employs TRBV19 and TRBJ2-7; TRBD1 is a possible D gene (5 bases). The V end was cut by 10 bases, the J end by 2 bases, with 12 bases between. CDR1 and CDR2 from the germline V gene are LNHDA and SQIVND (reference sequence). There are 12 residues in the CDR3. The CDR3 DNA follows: TGTGCCACTAGGGAAGGGGCCTACGAGCAGTACTTC. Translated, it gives CATREGAYEQYF.

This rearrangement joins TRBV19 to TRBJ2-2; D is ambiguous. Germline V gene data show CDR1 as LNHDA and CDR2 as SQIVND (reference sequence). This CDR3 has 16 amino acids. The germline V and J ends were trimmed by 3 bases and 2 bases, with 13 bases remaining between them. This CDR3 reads CASSMRHYQNTGELFF. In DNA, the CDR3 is TGTGCCAGTAGTATGCGGCACTACCAAAACACCGGGGAGCTGTTTTTT.

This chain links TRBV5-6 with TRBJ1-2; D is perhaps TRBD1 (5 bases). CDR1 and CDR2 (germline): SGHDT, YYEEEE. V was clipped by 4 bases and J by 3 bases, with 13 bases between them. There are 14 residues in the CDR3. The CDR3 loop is CASSPQGGYYGYTF. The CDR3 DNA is TGTGCCAGCAGCCCCCAGGGAGGGTACTATGGCTACACCTTC.

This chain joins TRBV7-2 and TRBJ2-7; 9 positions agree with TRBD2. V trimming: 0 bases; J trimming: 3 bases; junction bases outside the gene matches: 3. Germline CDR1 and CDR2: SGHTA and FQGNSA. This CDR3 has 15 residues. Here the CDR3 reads CASSLAAGGIYEQYF. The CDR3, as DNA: TGTGCCAGCAGCTTAGCAGCGGGAGGAATCTACGAGCAGTACTTC.